This T cell receptor (beta chain) is from a study of cytomegalovirus exposure and HLA in healthy donors. With 60 Vbeta and 13 Jbeta primers, the PCR was carried out. Generated by immunoSEQ multiplex PCR, the TCRdb table keeps only in-frame clones and is missing some. The top ten clones hold approximately 4.8% of a sample with over 150,000 clones, around 80% of them seen once. Germline V lookup: CDR1 SGHNT, CDR2 YYREEE (reference sequence). The CDR3 contains 17 residues. Losses at the gene ends were 4 bases for V and 0 bases for J; bases not matched to a gene: 7. Sequenced material: PBMCs. The V and J genes are TRBV5-4 and TRBJ2-7; 13 nucleotides match TRBD2. The source is a man aged 25 to 40 in good health and CMV-seronegative. CDR3: CASSDRTSGSSSYEQYF. The DNA of the CDR3 is TGTGCCAGCAGCGACCGGACTAGCGGGAGTAGCTCCTACGAGCAGTACTTC.